Sequencing of this T cell receptor beta chain was carried out in a study of blood T cell repertoires in COVID-19. Across the whole study: Both acute and convalescent COVID-19 samples were obtained from the United States, Italy and Spain. Sources were T cells, B-cell-depleted T cells, or PBMCs; the material itself was cDNA or gDNA.

Per germline, CDR1 GTSNPN and CDR2 SVGIG (reference sequence). The CDR3 sequence is 12 residues long. V lost 0 bases and J lost 10, with 12 bases in between. Original processing notes: Amplifying reference gene primers gave estimates of nucleated cell counts. Using immunoSEQ multiplex PCR, the repertoire was profiled, and TCRdb retains in-frame clones only, with some absent. That table furnishes V, J and clone size, whereas the DNA furnished D and trimming. This table has about 160,000 clones, around 84% appearing once. Sequenced material: peripheral blood. This clonotype was sampled from a human donor with acute or convalescent COVID-19. The donor label of this sample is uncertain. This chain joins TRBV30 and TRBJ1-1; D not certain. The CDR3 DNA reads as TGTGCCTGGAGTGTACTTAGAGTAGCAGCTTTCTTT. Amino acid sequence: CAWSVLRVAAFF.